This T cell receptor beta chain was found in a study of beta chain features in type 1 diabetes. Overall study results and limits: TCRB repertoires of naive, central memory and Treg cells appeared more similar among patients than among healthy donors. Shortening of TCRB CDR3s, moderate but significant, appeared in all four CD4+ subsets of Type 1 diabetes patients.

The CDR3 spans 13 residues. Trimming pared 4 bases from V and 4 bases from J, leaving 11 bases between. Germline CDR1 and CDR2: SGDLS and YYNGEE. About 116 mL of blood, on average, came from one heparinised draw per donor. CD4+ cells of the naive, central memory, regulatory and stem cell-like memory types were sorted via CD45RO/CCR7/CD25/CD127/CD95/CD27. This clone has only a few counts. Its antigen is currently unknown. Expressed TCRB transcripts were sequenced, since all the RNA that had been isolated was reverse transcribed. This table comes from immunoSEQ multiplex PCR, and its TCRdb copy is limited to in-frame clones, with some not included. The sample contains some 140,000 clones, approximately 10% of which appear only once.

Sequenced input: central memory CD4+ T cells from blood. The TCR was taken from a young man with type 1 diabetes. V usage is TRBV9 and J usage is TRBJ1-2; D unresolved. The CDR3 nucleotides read TGTGCCAGCAGCCGCATGGGCCTCTATGGCTACACCTTC. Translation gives CASSRMGLYGYTF.